The next 2 T cell receptor beta chains were all read from a single sample in a study of T cells after posttransplantation cyclophosphamide. Assay: immunoSEQ multiplex PCR; the TCRdb copy retains only in-frame clones and omits some. The record shows about 39,000 clones for this sample, with no singletons present. The sample taken for sequencing was PBMCs. All receptors derive from a woman aged 45-65 years in good health and a related stem cell transplant donor.

This clone was counted at least ten times. The rearrangement links TRBV5-5 to TRBJ2-5; TRBD1 matches 7 bases. CDR1 is SGHKS and CDR2 is YYEKEE in the germline V gene (reference sequence). The CDR3 is 14 amino acids. The V and J ends lost 1 base and 3 bases, in that order; junction bases with no gene match: 3. Here the CDR3 DNA reads TGTGCCAGCAGCTTGTGGCAGGGGGAAGAGACCCAGTACTTC. This encodes CASSLWQGEETQYF.

This clone was recorded many times. The CDR3, as DNA: TGCGCCAGCAGCGAAGGACAGGGCGCCTACGAGCAGTACTTC. Residues: CASSEGQGAYEQYF. This chain joins TRBV5-1 and TRBJ2-7; 8 nucleotides align to TRBD1. Germline V gene lookup returns CDR1 SGHRS and CDR2 YFSETQ. The CDR3 length is 14 residues. V trimming: 4 bases; J trimming: 2 bases; junction bases outside the gene matches: 5.